The 28 T cell receptor beta chains below all came from one sample that was sequenced in a study of blood T cell repertoires in COVID-19. Sequencing was performed with immunoSEQ multiplex PCR; in TCRdb, only in-frame clones are kept and a portion is missing. There are about 350,000 clones in the sample; 85% to 90% occur only once, and roughly 6% lies in the top ten. Sequencing input: peripheral blood. These receptors were taken from a woman between 50 and 59 years old with COVID-19, enrolled during active disease.

The chain employs TRBV7-2 and TRBJ1-5; D is perhaps TRBD1 (5 bases). Trimming shortened V by 1 base and J by 7 bases, and 8 bases separated the two germline ends. CDR3 size: 13 residues. Germline CDR1 reads SGHTA; CDR2 reads FQGNSA. This CDR3 is CASSLESGQPQHF. CDR3 bases: TGTGCCAGCAGCTTAGAGTCAGGGCAGCCCCAGCATTTT.

The chain joins TRBV19 to TRBJ2-6; tentatively, D is TRBD1 (6 bases). This CDR3 region has 15 residues. Trimming pared 4 bases from V and 1 base from J, leaving 8 bases between. CDR1 is LNHDA and CDR2 is SQIVND in the germline V gene (reference sequence). Here the CDR3 DNA reads TGTGCCAGTAGTAACAGGGTTTCTGGGGCCAACGTCCTGACTTTC. This codes for CASSNRVSGANVLTF.

To note about this clone: Sequence at one end of the junction differs from germline and may be a read error. The chain recombines TRBV15 with TRBJ2-7; possibly TRBD2 for D (6 bases). Germline CDR1 LNHNV, CDR2 YYDKDF (reference sequence). The CDR3 has 13 residues. CDR3 region: CASSGPGNYEQYF. In DNA, the CDR3 is TGTGCCTCCAGCGGGCCCGGAAATTACGAGCAGTACTTC.

CDR3 residues: CASSGVGTSGLYEQYF. CDR3 bases: TGTGCCAGCTCGGGCGTCGGGACTAGCGGACTCTACGAGCAGTACTTC. The chain is built from TRBV18 and TRBJ2-7; 11 nucleotides agree with TRBD2. The CDR3 totals 16 residues. Germline CDR1 reads KGHSH; CDR2 reads LQKENI. The ends lost 6 bases at V and 3 bases at J; junction bases unmatched: 10. The complete variable domain, with remaining parts taken from reference TRBV18 and TRBJ2-7, reads NAGVMQNPRHLVRRRGQEARLRCSPMKGHSHVYWYRQLPEEGLKFMVYLQKENIIDESGMPKERFSAEFPKEGPSILRIQQVVRGDSAAYFCASSGVGTSGLYEQYFGPGTRLTVT.

This chain joins TRBV24-1 and TRBJ1-1, with TRBD1 matching over 7 bases. The V gene end was trimmed by 6 bases and the J gene end by 5 bases; junction bases not matched to a gene: 11. Germline V gene sequence: CDR1 KGHDR, CDR2 SFDVKD. The CDR3 contains 15 residues. DNA of the CDR3: TGTGCCACCAGTCGGACAGGCGGCACGAGTACTGAAGCTTTCTTT. It translates to CATSRTGGTSTEAFF.

The chain recombines TRBV11-3 with TRBJ1-2; TRBD1 is a possible D gene (6 bases). The length of the CDR3 is 16 residues. V lost 0 bases and J lost 10, with 21 bases in between. Germline loops: CDR1 SGHNT, CDR2 YENEEA. CDR3 amino acids: CASSLENGKTGTYYTF. CDR3 in DNA: TGTGCCAGCAGCTTAGAAAACGGCAAAACCGGGACATACTACACCTTC.

CDR3 sequence reads: CASSPSRVIYF. The CDR3 nucleotides read TGTGCCAGCAGCCCCTCCAGGGTCATATATTTT. This chain joins TRBV11-2 and TRBJ1-3; D is perhaps TRBD1 (5 bases). Per germline, CDR1 SGHAT and CDR2 FQNNGV. The CDR3 loop spans 11 amino acids. The germline V and J ends were trimmed by 5 bases and 12 bases, with 11 bases remaining between them.

This sequence joins TRBV12-5 and TRBJ2-1; the match to TRBD2 covers 9 bases. The V and J ends lost 0 bases and 9 bases, in that order; junction bases with no gene match: 6. CDR3 size: 15 residues. CDR1 and CDR2 from the germline V gene are LGHNT and FRNRAP. CDR3 coding DNA: TGTGCTAGTGGTTTGGTAATAGCGGGAGAGGGTGAGCAGTTCTTC. It encodes CASGLVIAGEGEQFF.

This clone was picked up a small number of times. V is TRBV10-3 and J is TRBJ2-3; TRBD2 matches at 13 bases. The V segment lost 6 bases and the J segment 1 base; nucleotides outside the gene matches: 4. The CDR3 runs to 16 residues. Looked up from germline, CDR1 is ENHRY and CDR2 is SYGVKD. DNA of the CDR3: TGTGCCATCAGACCCGGACTAGCGGGAGGCACAGATACGCAGTATTTT. It is translated as CAIRPGLAGGTDTQYF.

The chain joins TRBV7-9 to TRBJ2-3; 10 nucleotides agree with TRBD1. This CDR3 has 16 amino acids. CDR1 and CDR2 (germline): SEHNR, FQNEAQ (reference sequence). The ends lost 5 bases at V and 2 bases at J; junction bases unmatched: 7. This chain's CDR3 is CASSPRDRGLTDTQYF. CDR3 nucleotide sequence: TGTGCCAGCAGCCCCAGGGACAGGGGACTCACAGATACGCAGTATTTT.

This chain joins TRBV24-1 and TRBJ1-2; D might be TRBD1 (6 bases). V lost 4 bases and J lost 8, with 16 bases in between. This CDR3 contains 14 residues. In germline, CDR1 is KGHDR, CDR2 SFDVKD. The CDR3 nucleotides read TGTGCCACCAGTGACCCTACAGGGTCACGGGGCTACACCTTC. This codes for CATSDPTGSRGYTF.

In DNA form, the CDR3 reads TGCGCCAGCAGCGGTTTGGAAGGGAGCTACGAGCAGTACTTC. It is translated as CASSGLEGSYEQYF. The J gene is TRBJ2-7, the V gene TRBV4-1; a possible D gene is TRBD2 (5 bases). The germline gives CDR1 MGHRA, CDR2 YSYEKL. V dropped 5 bases and J dropped 3 bases, with 14 bases sitting between them. This CDR3 spans 14 amino acids.

J is TRBJ2-7 and V is TRBV4-1; TRBD2 matches 10 bases. The CDR3 contains 16 residues. V lost 1 base to trimming and J lost 2 bases; unmatched junction nucleotides: 5. From germline, CDR1 is MGHRA and CDR2 YSYEKL. CDR3 protein: CASSQGALAGPYEQYF. As DNA, the CDR3 is TGCGCCAGCAGCCAAGGGGCACTAGCGGGGCCCTACGAGCAGTACTTC.

In its sample, this clone was seen a few times. The rearrangement uses TRBV27 and TRBJ2-2; 7 bases fit TRBD1. After removal of 6 bases from V and 3 bases from J, the junction contained 4 bases not matched to a gene. There are 14 residues in the CDR3. The germline CDR1 and CDR2 sequences are MNHEY and SMNVEV (reference sequence). CDR3 DNA sequence: TGTGCCAGCAGCCTCGACAGGGACACCGGGGAGCTGTTTTTT. Its translation is CASSLDRDTGELFF.

The chain is built from TRBV5-1 and TRBJ1-2; 7 positions agree with TRBD1. V lost 4 bases and J lost 5; bases outside the gene matches: 11. The CDR3 totals 15 residues. Germline CDR1 is SGHRS and CDR2 is YFSETQ. The CDR3: CASSLEPGQYYGYTF. The CDR3 DNA reads as TGCGCCAGCAGCCTCGAGCCGGGACAGTATTATGGCTACACCTTC. Full variable domain (outside the CDR3, taken from reference TRBV5-1 and TRBJ1-2): KAGVTQTPRYLIKTRGQQVTLSCSPISGHRSVSWYQQTPGQGLQFLFEYFSETQRNKGNFPGRFSGRQFSNSRSEMNVSTLELGDSALYLCASSLEPGQYYGYTFGSGTRLTVV.

The gene calls are TRBV30 and TRBJ1-6; D perhaps matches TRBD1 (5 bases). The CDR3 sequence is 12 residues long. V was clipped by 0 bases and J by 13 bases, with 10 bases between them. Looked up from germline, CDR1 is GTSNPN and CDR2 is SVGIG (reference sequence). This chain's CDR3 is CAWSVQAAPLHF. The CDR3 nucleotides read TGTGCCTGGAGTGTACAGGCGGCTCCCCTCCACTTT.

The rearrangement links TRBV19 to TRBJ2-3; a possible D gene is TRBD2 (6 bases). CDR1 LNHDA and CDR2 SQIVND come from the germline V gene (reference sequence). The CDR3 spans 16 residues. V was shortened by 3 bases and J by 4 bases, with 17 bases between the two germline ends. As DNA, the CDR3 is TGTGCCAGTAGTATCTTCTATTCCGGGAGCGCAGATACGCAGTATTTT. Protein: CASSIFYSGSADTQYF.

The V and J genes are TRBV24-1 and TRBJ2-3, with 7 bases aligning to TRBD2. Unmatched junction bases numbered 14, after V lost 4 bases and J lost 2 bases. CDR3 size: 18 residues. Germline-derived CDR1 and CDR2 are KGHDR and SFDVKD. The CDR3 DNA reads TGTGCCACCAGTGAAACAAGCGGGACCAACTTAAACACAGATACGCAGTATTTT. It is translated as CATSETSGTNLNTDTQYF.

A few counts support this clone. The chain couples TRBV18 to TRBJ2-7; D possibly corresponds to TRBD1 (5 bases). This CDR3 region has 14 residues. CDR1 is KGHSH and CDR2 is LQKENI in the germline V gene. V lost 2 bases and J lost 1, with 9 bases in between. Written as DNA, the CDR3 is TGTGCCAGCTCACCAGGGGCACCTTCCTACGAGCAGTACTTC. Translating gives CASSPGAPSYEQYF.

This chain joins TRBV19 and TRBJ1-1; D perhaps matches TRBD1 (5 bases). This CDR3 is 12 amino acids long. Germline CDR1 and CDR2: LNHDA and SQIVND (reference sequence). Trimming left V 11 bases short and J 7 bases short, with 17 bases between. Here the CDR3 DNA reads TGTGCCTCCCAGGACATTTTGGGTGAAGCTTTCTTT. This translates into CASQDILGEAFF.

The rearrangement links TRBV6-5 to TRBJ1-2, with D hard to call. Between the trimmed V and J ends, which lost 7 bases and 2 bases, there was a span of 11 bases. CDR3 length: 13 amino acids. Germline CDR1 is MNHEY and CDR2 is SVGAGI. The CDR3 coding sequence is TGTGCCAGCACCCTGGGAGGCAACTATGGCTACACCTTC. It codes for CASTLGGNYGYTF.

This chain joins TRBV9 and TRBJ2-7; 7 bases fit TRBD2. Germline-derived CDR1 and CDR2 are SGDLS and YYNGEE. The CDR3 covers 15 residues. V shed 6 bases, J shed 6 bases, and the junction held 15 bases outside the gene matches. DNA of the CDR3: TGTGCCAGCACCCCCCTGGAGACTAGCTCAGTCGAGCAGTACTTC. This gives the protein CASTPLETSSVEQYF.

Only one count was recorded for this clone. The rearrangement links TRBV5-1 to TRBJ2-1; 9 nucleotides line up with TRBD1. V shed 4 bases, J shed 4 bases, and the junction held 6 bases outside the gene matches. This CDR3 is built from 15 residues. The germline gives CDR1 SGHRS, CDR2 YFSETQ. For the CDR3, the DNA is TGCGCCAGCAGCACAGGACAGGGGAATTACAATGAGCAGTTCTTC. Protein: CASSTGQGNYNEQFF.

The chain is built from TRBV3-1 (or the pseudogene TRBV3-2) and TRBJ1-1, with a possible D match to TRBD1 (6 bases). Germline assignment: CDR1 LGHDT and CDR2 YNNKEL (reference sequence). The CDR3 has 13 residues. The V end lost 5 bases, the J end lost 4 bases, and 11 bases lay between the germline ends. In nucleotides, the CDR3 is TGTGCCAGCAGCGATCGGACAGCCACTGAAGCTTTCTTT. It encodes CASSDRTATEAFF.

The chain joins TRBV6-6 to TRBJ2-3; TRBD2 is a possible D gene (6 bases). The CDR3 loop spans 14 amino acids. The V end was cut by 6 bases, the J end by 2 bases, with 12 bases between. Germline CDR1 MNHNY, CDR2 SVGAGI (reference sequence). This chain's CDR3 is CASSPRELTDTQYF. CDR3 in DNA: TGTGCCAGCAGCCCCCGGGAGCTCACAGATACGCAGTATTTT.

V is TRBV5-1 and J is TRBJ2-3; possibly TRBD2 for D (5 bases). The CDR3 runs 14 residues. Trimming took off 4 bases at V and 6 bases at J, with 15 bases between the two ends. From germline, CDR1 is SGHRS and CDR2 YFSETQ. The CDR3 DNA is TGCGCCAGCAGCCCCGCCACGGAGGTGGATACGCAGTATTTT. Translating gives CASSPATEVDTQYF.

This clone was observed a few times. This sequence joins TRBV3-1 (or the pseudogene TRBV3-2) and TRBJ2-1, with 8 bases fitting TRBD1. The V gene end was trimmed by 4 bases and the J gene end by 3 bases; junction bases not matched to a gene: 8. Germline V CDR1 and CDR2: LGHDT, YNNKEL (reference sequence). This CDR3 comprises 16 residues. The CDR3 loop reads CASSPWTGKNYNEQFF. In DNA form, the CDR3 reads TGTGCCAGCAGCCCTTGGACAGGGAAGAACTACAATGAGCAGTTCTTC.

The CDR3 DNA sequence: TGTGCCAGCAGTGCCGAGGGCAATCAGCCCCAGCATTTT. Amino acids: CASSAEGNQPQHF. This rearrangement joins TRBV2 to TRBJ1-5; D gene uncertain. The germline V and J ends were trimmed by 4 bases and 2 bases, with 6 bases remaining between them. This CDR3 is 13 amino acids long. Per germline, CDR1 SNHLY and CDR2 FYNNEI.